These 18 T cell receptor beta chains originate from one sample sequenced in a study of OX40 agonist ivuxolimab in advanced cancers. Clones were read by immunoSEQ multiplex PCR, and TCRdb kept only the in-frame ones, dropping some. Of about 81,000 clones listed, more than 75% are singletons. This material consisted of CD4+ or CD8+ T cells sorted from blood, taken in a trial of the OX40 agonist ivuxolimab. These receptors were collected from an adult with an advanced solid tumor such as melanoma, head and neck, liver or kidney cancer.

V is TRBV27 and J is TRBJ2-2, with TRBD1 matching over 7 bases. The V and J ends lost 4 bases and 5 bases, in that order; junction bases with no gene match: 7. This CDR3 is 15 amino acids long. Germline lookup yields CDR1 MNHEY and CDR2 SMNVEV (reference sequence). Written as DNA, the CDR3 is TGTGCCAGCAGTTCCTCCGGGACAGTTACCGGGGAGCTGTTTTTT. It encodes CASSSSGTVTGELFF.

The V and J genes are TRBV5-4 and TRBJ1-3, with a weak D call TRBD1 (6 bases). The CDR3 length is 14 residues. Germline V gives CDR1 SGHNT, CDR2 YYREEE (reference sequence). V was pared by 5 bases and J by 0 bases, with 9 bases between. CDR3 DNA sequence: TGTGCCAGCAGTATAGGGGGCTCTGGAAACACCATATATTTT. It encodes CASSIGGSGNTIYF.

The chain combines TRBV10-3 with TRBJ2-7; 9 bases map to TRBD1. The CDR3 is made up of 17 amino acids. CDR1 ENHRY and CDR2 SYGVKD come from the germline V gene. J lost 1 base, V lost 7 bases, and 14 bases had no gene match. The CDR3 DNA follows: TGTGCCATCACCTTCGACAGGGGGAGTACTGGTTCCTACGAGCAGTACTTC. This translates into CAITFDRGSTGSYEQYF.

This rearrangement joins TRBV7-6 to TRBJ1-1; TRBD1 agrees at 7 bases. In germline, CDR1 is SGHVS, CDR2 FNYEAQ. The CDR3 has 14 residues. Losses at the gene ends were 4 bases for V and 5 bases for J; bases not matched to a gene: 7. The CDR3: CASSSRQGQTEAFF. In nucleotides, the CDR3 is TGTGCCAGCAGCTCAAGACAGGGACAAACTGAAGCTTTCTTT.

The chain couples TRBV5-1 to TRBJ2-7; no firm D call. The CDR3 totals 15 residues. V lost 0 bases, J lost 1 base, and 11 bases lay in between. CDR1 and CDR2 (germline): SGHRS, YFSETQ. The CDR3 reads CASSLGTVMSYEQYF. The CDR3 DNA reads TGCGCCAGCAGCTTGGGTACGGTTATGTCCTACGAGCAGTACTTC. The complete variable domain, with remaining parts taken from reference TRBV5-1 and TRBJ2-7, reads KAGVTQTPRYLIKTRGQQVTLSCSPISGHRSVSWYQQTPGQGLQFLFEYFSETQRNKGNFPGRFSGRQFSNSRSEMNVSTLELGDSALYLCASSLGTVMSYEQYFGPGTRLTVT.

V and J are TRBV18 and TRBJ2-2; weak D call: TRBD2 (7 bases). The germline CDR1 and CDR2 sequences are KGHSH and LQKENI. This CDR3 contains 17 residues. V was cut by 3 bases and J by 0 bases, with 14 bases left in between. The DNA for the CDR3 is TGTGCCAGCTCACCTATAATGGGGGGGCCGAACACCGGGGAGCTGTTTTTT. Its protein is CASSPIMGGPNTGELFF.

The rearrangement joins TRBV7-2 to TRBJ2-5; 8 bases align to TRBD2. The germline V gene has CDR1 SGHTA and CDR2 FQGNSA. Trimming removed 5 bases from V and 4 bases from J; junction bases left unmatched: 6. The CDR3 totals 14 residues. CDR3 nucleotide sequence: TGTGCCAGCAGCCCGGCGGGGGGAACAGAGACCCAGTACTTC. As protein: CASSPAGGTETQYF.

The V call is TRBV7-3, the J call TRBJ2-3, with TRBD2 identical over 9 bases. V gave up 3 bases and J gave up 4 bases; unmatched junction bases: 8. The CDR3 is made up of 16 amino acids. The germline V gene encodes CDR1 SGHTA and CDR2 FQGTGA. In DNA form, the CDR3 reads TGTGCCAGCAGCTTGCGGGGGGGTACGATCTCAGATACGCAGTATTTT. Protein: CASSLRGGTISDTQYF. Full variable domain (outside the CDR3, taken from reference TRBV7-3 and TRBJ2-3): GAGVSQTPSNKVTEKGKYVELRCDPISGHTALYWYRQSLGQGPEFLIYFQGTGAADDSGLPNDRFFAVRPEGSVSTLKIQRTERGDSAVYLCASSLRGGTISDTQYFGPGTRLTVL.

The chain couples TRBV9 to TRBJ2-1, with unresolved D. The germline V gene has CDR1 SGDLS and CDR2 YYNGEE. With 2 bases removed from V and 0 bases from J, the gap between germline ends came to 12 bases. The CDR3 is made up of 16 amino acids. CDR3 amino acids: CASSVGPPSSYNEQFF. The CDR3 region has the DNA TGTGCCAGCAGCGTGGGTCCGCCGAGCTCCTACAATGAGCAGTTCTTC.

The chain employs TRBV18 and TRBJ2-6, with no clear D. This CDR3 comprises 15 residues. V lost 3 bases and J 2 bases, leaving 8 bases between the germline ends. CDR1 is KGHSH, CDR2 LQKENI, per germline. The CDR3 sequence is CASSPLRAGANVLTF. CDR3 nucleotide sequence: TGTGCCAGCTCACCTTTAAGGGCTGGGGCCAACGTCCTGACTTTC.

The V call is TRBV4-3, the J call TRBJ2-1; no clear D. This CDR3 contains 13 residues. The germline V gene has CDR1 LGHNA and CDR2 YSLEER. The ends were cut back, 0 bases at V and 11 bases at J, with 11 bases in the middle. The CDR3 DNA is TGCGCCAGCAGCCAAGACTCCGGACGCCAGCAGTTCTTC. It translates to CASSQDSGRQQFF.

This clone was seen only once. The CDR3 nucleotides read TGTGCCAGCAGCTTGTGGGGTGGTGATACGCAGTATTTT. This encodes CASSLWGGDTQYF. The chain couples TRBV5-6 to TRBJ2-3; D gene unclear. Germline V lookup: CDR1 SGHDT, CDR2 YYEEEE. This CDR3 contains 13 residues. Trimming shortened V by 1 base and J by 6 bases, and 9 bases separated the two germline ends.

V gene TRBV7-9 combines with J gene TRBJ2-3; 9 nucleotides line up with TRBD1. Looked up from germline, CDR1 is SEHNR and CDR2 is FQNEAQ (reference sequence). J gave up 1 base and V 4 bases, and 9 bases lay outside the gene matches. CDR3 length: 17 residues. The CDR3 sequence: CASSSPGTGFRTDTQYF. CDR3 nucleotide sequence: TGTGCCAGCAGCTCGCCCGGGACAGGGTTTCGCACAGATACGCAGTATTTT.

The rearrangement joins TRBV9 to TRBJ2-3; TRBD1 or TRBD2 may be the D gene (5 bases each). CDR3 length: 16 residues. Germline V CDR1 and CDR2: SGDLS, YYNGEE. Trimming removed 2 bases at V and 1 base at J, with 14 bases between. Written as DNA, the CDR3 is TGTGCCAGCAGCGTGACTCTAGTGGGGGGCACAGATACGCAGTATTTT. Protein product: CASSVTLVGGTDTQYF.

V usage is TRBV7-3 and J usage is TRBJ1-2, with 12 bases that match TRBD1. The J segment lost 6 bases and the V segment lost 5 bases, leaving 10 bases of the junction unmatched. This CDR3 region has 16 residues. Germline CDR1 reads SGHTA; CDR2 reads FQGTGA. CDR3 bases: TGTGCCAGCAGCCCCCTCGGGACAGGGGGCGAGGATGGCTACACCTTC. It codes for CASSPLGTGGEDGYTF.

This clone was found a few times. This sequence joins TRBV9 and TRBJ1-1; D is ambiguous. This CDR3 region has 13 residues. V dropped 0 bases and J dropped 4 bases, with 7 bases sitting between them. CDR1 and CDR2 (germline): SGDLS, YYNGEE. The CDR3 here is CASSVGQSTEAFF. The CDR3 DNA reads as TGTGCCAGCAGCGTAGGACAAAGCACTGAAGCTTTCTTT.

The chain joins TRBV7-9 to TRBJ2-3, with TRBD1 matching 11 bases. The CDR3 is 17 residues long. Trimming at V came to 4 bases and at J to 4 bases, leaving 10 bases not matched to a gene. Germline-derived CDR1 and CDR2 are SEHNR and FQNEAQ (reference sequence). The CDR3 DNA reads TGTGCCAGCAGCTCACCAGGAGGACAGGGGGCCCCAGATACGCAGTATTTT. Residues: CASSSPGGQGAPDTQYF.

The J gene is TRBJ2-3, the V gene TRBV6-6; D possibly corresponds to TRBD2 (6 bases). The CDR3 totals 13 residues. Germline V gene sequence: CDR1 MNHNY, CDR2 SVGAGI (reference sequence). V was clipped by 1 base and J by 4 bases, with 6 bases between them. Written as DNA, the CDR3 is TGTGCCAGCAGTTACTGGGGGGCAGATACGCAGTATTTT. Translating it yields CASSYWGADTQYF.